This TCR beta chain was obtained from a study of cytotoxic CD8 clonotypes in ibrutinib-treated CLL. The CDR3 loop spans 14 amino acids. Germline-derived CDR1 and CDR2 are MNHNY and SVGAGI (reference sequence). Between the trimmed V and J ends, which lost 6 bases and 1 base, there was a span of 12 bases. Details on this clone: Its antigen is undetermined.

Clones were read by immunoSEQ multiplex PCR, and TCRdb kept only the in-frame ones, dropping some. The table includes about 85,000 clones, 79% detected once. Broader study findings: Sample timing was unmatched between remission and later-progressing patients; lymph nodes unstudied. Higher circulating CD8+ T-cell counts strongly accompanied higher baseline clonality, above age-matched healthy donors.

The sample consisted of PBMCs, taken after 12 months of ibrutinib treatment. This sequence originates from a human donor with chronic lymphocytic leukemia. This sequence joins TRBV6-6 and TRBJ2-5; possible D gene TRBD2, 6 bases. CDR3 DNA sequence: TGTGCCAGCAGCCCCTCGCGGGGCCAAGAGACCCAGTACTTC. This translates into CASSPSRGQETQYF.